Sequencing of this TCR beta chain was carried out in a study of T cell responses to AZD1222 COVID-19 vaccine. Study-wide context: Second doses were pooled across both intervals (about 4 or about 12 weeks). The study, taken as a whole, reports: Following two doses of AZD1222, Spike-specific TCR breadth and depth rose.

Profiled with immunoSEQ multiplex PCR; TCRdb holds only in-frame clones, not every one. The sample has 60,000 to 70,000 clones; roughly 82% are singletons. Per germline, CDR1 LGHDT and CDR2 YNNKEL (reference sequence). The CDR3 totals 15 residues. V dropped 0 bases and J dropped 4 bases, with 9 bases sitting between them. Concerning this clone itself: Its antigen remains unknown.

The sequence was collected from an adult in good health. The V gene is TRBV3-1 (or the pseudogene TRBV3-2), the J gene TRBJ2-2, with a tentative D call TRBD1 (6 bases). The sample in question was peripheral blood, obtained on day 0 of AZD1222 vaccination. The CDR3 sequence is CASSQEQGSTGELFF. The DNA for the CDR3 is TGTGCCAGCAGCCAAGAACAGGGCAGCACCGGGGAGCTGTTTTTT.